The 14 T cell receptor beta chains in this list originate from one sample, sequenced in a study of T cell repertoires in cytomegalovirus infection (dated by TCRdb to about 2019). The instrument given in TCRdb is Illumina HiSeq 1500. Starting from the raw public reads, TCRdb applied fastp trimming at Q25, assembled clones with MiXCR and retained in-frame beta chains. Each CDR3 protein appears once, grouped with its most common genes and DNA. This sample holds about 440,000 distinct CDR3 sequences; under 40% were observed only once. The ten largest make up roughly 15% of the sample. The sequenced sample consisted of PBMCs. The receptors stem from a human donor in good health (CMV status not recorded). Some clones in this sample may be carry-over from other donors' samples.

The rearrangement joins TRBV29-1 to TRBJ1-3; D is ambiguous. The CDR3 consists of 13 residues. Germline V gene data show CDR1 as SQVTM and CDR2 as ANQGSEA. V was pared by 4 bases and J by 3 bases, with 10 bases between. The CDR3 nucleotides read TGCAGCGTTGGGTCTGCGAATGGAAACACCATATATTTT. This codes for CSVGSANGNTIYF.

Only a few counts were recorded for this clonotype. The chain joins TRBV2 to TRBJ2-1; 9 nucleotides agree with TRBD1. This CDR3 spans 13 amino acids. V was pared by 8 bases and J by 1 base, with 0 bases of the junction left unmatched. Germline V gene sequence: CDR1 SNHLY, CDR2 FYNNEI. CDR3 coding DNA: TGTGCCAGCGGGACAGGGTCCTACAATGAGCAGTTCTTC. Translated: CASGTGSYNEQFF.

CDR3 sequence (DNA): TGTGCCAGCAGCTTAACTTTGGTGATCAACACTGAAGCTTTCTTT. It translates to CASSLTLVINTEAFF. The J gene is TRBJ1-1, the V gene TRBV11-2, with D unresolved. Trimming shortened V by 2 bases and J by 2 bases, and 12 bases separated the two germline ends. This CDR3 has 15 amino acids. Germline V gene data show CDR1 as SGHAT and CDR2 as FQNNGV.

In its sample, this clonotype was seen a few times. This rearrangement joins TRBV7-2 to TRBJ1-6; no firm D call. V was trimmed by 5 bases and J by 10 bases, leaving 21 bases between them. The CDR3 runs to 16 residues. CDR1 and CDR2 (germline): SGHTA, FQGNSA. The chain's CDR3 is CASSGMRREWSSPLHF. The CDR3, as DNA: TGTGCCAGCAGCGGCATGAGGCGGGAATGGTCATCACCCCTCCACTTT.

The CDR3 bases are TGTGCCAGCAGTTTACAGGGAGGAAATTCACCCCTCCACTTT. Translating it yields CASSLQGGNSPLHF. V is TRBV6-6 and J is TRBJ1-6; a possible D gene is TRBD1 (6 bases). The CDR3 covers 14 residues. The V end was cut by 4 bases, the J end by 7 bases, with 11 bases between. Germline V CDR1 and CDR2: MNHNY, SVGAGI (reference sequence).

This sequence joins TRBV7-9 and TRBJ2-5; D is uncertain. Trimming took off 5 bases at V and 2 bases at J, with 9 bases between the two ends. The CDR3 totals 13 residues. Germline V gene sequence: CDR1 SEHNR, CDR2 FQNEAQ (reference sequence). In DNA, the CDR3 is TGTGCCAGCAGCCCACCGCAACAAGAGACCCAGTACTTC. Amino acid sequence: CASSPPQQETQYF. Full variable domain (outside the CDR3, taken from reference TRBV7-9 and TRBJ2-5): DTGVSQNPRHKITKRGQNVTFRCDPISEHNRLYWYRQTLGQGPEFLTYFQNEAQLEKSRLLSDRFSAERPKGSFSTLEIQRTEQGDSAMYLCASSPPQQETQYFGPGTRLLVL.

This clonotype came up a few times. This chain connects TRBV12-5 to TRBJ2-7; 8 bases line up with TRBD1. V shed 1 base and J 2 bases; nucleotides not matched to a gene: 16. The length of the CDR3 is 19 residues. Germline lookup yields CDR1 LGHNT and CDR2 FRNRAP. The CDR3: CASGLGPRDRGSVTYEQYF. In nucleotides, the CDR3 is TGTGCTAGTGGTTTGGGCCCCCGAGACAGGGGTTCTGTTACCTACGAGCAGTACTTC.

In regard to this clonotype: Since the CDR3 does not end with the conserved phenylalanine or tryptophan, this likely comes from a read error. J is TRBJ2-5 and V is TRBV7-2; no clear D gene. Trimming shortened V by 2 bases and J by 5 bases, and 9 bases separated the two germline ends. Germline CDR1 is SGHTA and CDR2 is FQGNSA. The length of the CDR3 is 13 residues. The CDR3: CASSLLRVETQYL. The CDR3 nucleotides are TGTGCCAGCAGCTTATTACGGGTGGAGACCCAGTACTTA.

V is TRBV12-3 or TRBV12-4 and J is TRBJ1-2; a possible D gene is TRBD1 (5 bases). Trimming cost V 3 bases and J 0 bases, with 14 bases left between them. The CDR3 is made up of 16 amino acids. CDR3 nucleotides: TGTGCCAGCAGTTTTGTGGCGGTGGGACCTAACTATGGCTACACCTTC. This translates into CASSFVAVGPNYGYTF.

CDR3 residues: CASSLGREVSFF. The CDR3 region has the DNA TGCGCCAGCAGCTTGGGCAGGGAAGTATCGTTCTTC. The gene calls are TRBV5-1 and TRBJ2-1; D may be TRBD1 (5 bases). This CDR3 has 12 residues. Trimming took off 0 bases at V and 15 bases at J, with 13 bases between the two ends. The germline V gene has CDR1 SGHRS and CDR2 YFSETQ.

This clonotype was recorded at least ten times. The V gene is TRBV7-9, the J gene TRBJ1-3; 8 bases map to TRBD1. J was trimmed by 4 bases and V by 5 bases; bases with no gene match: 4. This CDR3 comprises 14 residues. Germline CDR1 and CDR2: SEHNR and FQNEAQ (reference sequence). The CDR3: CASSKTGDGNTIYF. In DNA form, the CDR3 reads TGTGCCAGCAGCAAGACAGGGGACGGAAACACCATATATTTT.

The V call is TRBV6-5, the J call TRBJ1-2; D is unclear. The CDR3 sequence is 14 residues long. With 0 bases removed from V and 3 bases from J, the gap between germline ends came to 8 bases. Germline values: CDR1 MNHEY, CDR2 SVGAGI. CDR3 protein: CASSYSGRYYGYTF. The CDR3 DNA is TGTGCCAGCAGTTACTCCGGCAGATACTATGGCTACACCTTC.

In nucleotides, the CDR3 is TGTGCCAGCAGCTCGGTCGAGGCCTACGAGCAGTACTTC. It translates to CASSSVEAYEQYF. This rearrangement joins TRBV7-9 to TRBJ2-7; D unclear. The CDR3 sequence is 13 residues long. The V and J ends lost 4 bases and 2 bases respectively, with 9 bases between them. The V gene's germline CDR1 is SEHNR and CDR2 FQNEAQ (reference sequence).

V and J are TRBV7-6 and TRBJ1-2; D gene ambiguous. CDR3 length: 14 amino acids. Per the germline V gene, CDR1 is SGHVS and CDR2 is FNYEAQ. The V and J ends lost 3 bases and 5 bases respectively, with 13 bases between them. In nucleotides, the CDR3 is TGTGCCAGCAGCTTGACTCAGGATCTTTATGGCTACACCTTC. This encodes CASSLTQDLYGYTF. The full variable domain, with the rest looked up from reference TRBV7-6 and TRBJ1-2, is GAGVSQSPRYKVTKRGQDVALRCDPISGHVSLYWYRQALGQGPEFLTYFNYEAQQDKSGLPNDRFSAERPEGSISTLTIQRTEQRDSAMYRCASSLTQDLYGYTFGSGTRLTVV.